This T cell receptor (beta chain) is drawn from a study of Graves' ophthalmopathy and Graves' hyperthyroidism. Trimming cost V 1 base and J 9 bases, with 12 bases left between them. Per the germline V gene, CDR1 is SGHAT and CDR2 is FQNNGV. This CDR3 is built from 13 residues. TCR beta CDR3 regions were amplified from RNA transcripts. Scientists carried out first-round RT-PCR using HTBI primers and then a second-round multiplex PCR. TCRdb ran MiXCR on the multiplex PCR reads and lists one entry per CDR3 protein. Of just over 400,000 distinct CDR3 sequences detected, about 21% appear once; the ten largest clones hold approximately 3%.

The clonotype was recovered from a woman aged 18-30 years with stable Graves' hyperthyroidism. The V gene is TRBV11-2, the J gene TRBJ2-5; D unresolved. The sequencing sample was made of peripheral blood. The chain's CDR3 is CASSLGVAGSQYF. The CDR3 DNA sequence: TGTGCCAGCAGCTTAGGAGTGGCCGGGTCCCAGTACTTC. The complete variable domain, with remaining parts taken from reference TRBV11-2 and TRBJ2-5, reads EAGVAQSPRYKIIEKRQSVAFWCNPISGHATLYWYQQILGQGPKLLIQFQNNGVVDDSQLPKDRFSAERLKGVDSTLKIQPAKLEDSAVYLCASSLGVAGSQYFGPGTRLLVL.